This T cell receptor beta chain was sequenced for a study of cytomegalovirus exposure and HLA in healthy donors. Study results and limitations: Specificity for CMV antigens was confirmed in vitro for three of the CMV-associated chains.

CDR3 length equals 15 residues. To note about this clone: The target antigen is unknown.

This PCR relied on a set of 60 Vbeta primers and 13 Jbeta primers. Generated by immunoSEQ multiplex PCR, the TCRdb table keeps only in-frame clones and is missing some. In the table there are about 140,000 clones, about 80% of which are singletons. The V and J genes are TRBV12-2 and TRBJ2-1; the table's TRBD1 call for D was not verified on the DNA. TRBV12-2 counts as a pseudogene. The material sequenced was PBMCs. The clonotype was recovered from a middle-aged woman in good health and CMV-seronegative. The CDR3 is CASRETRHNYNEQFF. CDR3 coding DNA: TGTGCAAGTCGCGAAACCAGGCATAATTACAATGAGCAGTTCTTC.